This is a list of T cell receptor beta chains from one sample in a study of T cells in Graves' hyperthyroidism and ophthalmopathy. TCRdb re-called the multiplex PCR reads through MiXCR, storing one row per CDR3 protein. The sample records 300,000 to 400,000 distinct CDR3 sequences, 18% being singletons. The sample taken for sequencing was blood. The receptors shown here come from a woman in her 50s with Graves' hyperthyroidism. Each CDR3 is given with its conserved first and last residue. The order of the fields is V gene, J gene, clone size, D gene, CDR3 DNA, CDR3 protein. A D gene is named only where the DNA matches it firmly. Size is omitted from some rows. Given values are once, few, many or a class for expanded clones.

v_call: TRBV11-2
j_call: TRBJ1-1
clone_size: few
d_call: TRBD1
cdr3_nt: TGTGCCAGCAGCAAAAACAGGGGAGACACTGAAGCTTTCTTT
cdr3_aa: CASSKNRGDTEAFF

v_call: TRBV5-1
j_call: TRBJ2-3
clone_size: .
d_call: .
cdr3_nt: TGCGCCAGCAGCTTGTTAACGCCACCGTCAGATACGCAGTATTTT
cdr3_aa: CASSLLTPPSDTQYF

v_call: TRBV3-1
j_call: TRBJ1-6
clone_size: .
d_call: .
cdr3_nt: TGTGCCAGCAGCCAAACGTCGGCAGGGGTGATACCCCTCCACTTT
cdr3_aa: CASSQTSAGVIPLHF

v_call: TRBV7-9
j_call: TRBJ2-7
clone_size: .
d_call: .
cdr3_nt: TGTGCCAGCAGCTTTGACAGTTATGACGACGAGCAGTACTTC
cdr3_aa: CASSFDSYDDEQYF

v_call: TRBV14
j_call: TRBJ1-4
clone_size: .
d_call: .
cdr3_nt: TGTGCCAGCAGCCAAGATAGCAGGGAGAGTGAAAAACTGTTTTTT
cdr3_aa: CASSQDSRESEKLFF

v_call: TRBV28
j_call: TRBJ2-7
clone_size: few
d_call: TRBD2
cdr3_nt: TGTGCCAGCAAAGGGCAATCTAGCGGGACCTCCTACGAGCAGTACTTC
cdr3_aa: CASKGQSSGTSYEQYF

v_call: TRBV5-8
j_call: TRBJ1-2
clone_size: few
d_call: .
cdr3_nt: TGTGCCAGCAGCTTTGACAGCGACTATGGCTACACCTTC
cdr3_aa: CASSFDSDYGYTF

v_call: TRBV20-1
j_call: TRBJ1-1
clone_size: many
d_call: TRBD1
cdr3_nt: TGCAGTGCTAGTTCGACAGGGAAGTTGGACACTGAAGCTTTCTTT
cdr3_aa: CSASSTGKLDTEAFF

v_call: TRBV28
j_call: TRBJ1-4
clone_size: many
d_call: .
cdr3_nt: TGTGCCAGCAAGGCAGGGGTGGAAAAACTGTTTTTT
cdr3_aa: CASKAGVEKLFF

v_call: TRBV28
j_call: TRBJ1-2
clone_size: .
d_call: TRBD1
cdr3_nt: TGTGCCAGCATGGGGACAGATTATGGCTACACCTTC
cdr3_aa: CASMGTDYGYTF

v_call: TRBV28
j_call: TRBJ2-3
clone_size: many
d_call: .
cdr3_nt: TGTGCCAGCAGTTTACAGGGGTACACGCAGTATTTT
cdr3_aa: CASSLQGYTQYF

v_call: TRBV20-1
j_call: TRBJ2-1
clone_size: many
d_call: TRBD1
cdr3_nt: TGCAGTGCCCTAGGGGCCGGGACAGAGCTTTACAATGAGCAGTTCTTC
cdr3_aa: CSALGAGTELYNEQFF

v_call: TRBV19
j_call: TRBJ1-1
clone_size: few
d_call: TRBD1
cdr3_nt: TGTGCCACAACGGACAGGAGGAACACTGAAGCTTTCTTT
cdr3_aa: CATTDRRNTEAFF

v_call: TRBV6-1
j_call: TRBJ1-1
clone_size: many
d_call: .
cdr3_nt: TGTGCCAGCAGTAGAATGGACGCTCAAGGAGTGTACACTGAAGCTTTCTTT
cdr3_aa: CASSRMDAQGVYTEAFF

v_call: TRBV9
j_call: TRBJ2-7
clone_size: .
d_call: .
cdr3_nt: TGTGCCAGCAACCTTGAAGGGGGAGAGCAGTACTTC
cdr3_aa: CASNLEGGEQYF